A selection of T cell receptor beta chains follows, all from one sample in a study of T cells in Graves' hyperthyroidism and ophthalmopathy. TCRdb independently ran MiXCR on the multiplex PCR reads; one entry per CDR3 protein. This sample has about 570,000 distinct CDR3 sequences, with roughly 50% found just once. The sample comprised peripheral blood or thyroid tissue (not recorded which). Receptor source: an adult woman with Graves' disease, either hyperthyroidism or ophthalmopathy (not recorded which). The CDR3 runs from the conserved cysteine through the conserved F or W. The order of the fields is D gene, clone size, V gene, J gene, CDR3 DNA, CDR3 protein. D genes are given only for firm matches. Part of the rows lack a size; the others show once, few, many or a class for expanded clones.

.	.	TRBV2	TRBJ2-5	TGTGCCAGCAGCGACCCACAACTAGGCCGCGGGGAGATCCAGTACTTC	CASSDPQLGRGEIQYF
TRBD2	few	TRBV7-2	TRBJ2-3	TGTGCCAGCAGCTTAAGGCCCCTTCGGTGGGAGGGAGGAGATACGCAGTATTTT	CASSLRPLRWEGGDTQYF
.	.	TRBV30	TRBJ1-1	TGTGCCTGGAGTCCGGGGGGCTGGGAGACTGAAGCTTTCTTT	CAWSPGGWETEAFF
.	many	TRBV11-2	TRBJ2-7	TGTGCCAGCAGCTTATCCGTCTACGAGCAGTACTTC	CASSLSVYEQYF
.	many	TRBV6-5	TRBJ1-2	TGTGCCAGCAGTTACTCGAGACGACGGCTAATTTATGGCTACACCTTC	CASSYSRRRLIYGYTF
.	many	TRBV19	TRBJ1-2	TGTGCCAGTAGTAACTCGGCCCGGGGCTGGTCTAACTATGGCTACACCTTC	CASSNSARGWSNYGYTF
.	.	TRBV19	TRBJ2-2	TGTGCCAGTAGACCTATGGGACCGTCGAACACCGGGGAGCTGTTTTTT	CASRPMGPSNTGELFF
.	many	TRBV12-3/TRBV12-4	TRBJ2-2	TGTGCCAGCAGTTTAGCGCATGAAAACACCGGGGAGCTGTTTTTT	CASSLAHENTGELFF
.	.	TRBV20-1	TRBJ2-7	TGCAGTGCTAGAGACGGGGGTAGGTCAACAGGGGCCTACGAGCAGTACTTC	CSARDGGRSTGAYEQYF
.	.	TRBV20-1	TRBJ1-1	TGCAGTGCCAGTCCAGGGTTTACTGAAGCTTTCTTT	CSASPGFTEAFF
.	.	TRBV7-2	TRBJ1-6	TGTGCCAGCAGCTTAGTATCACAGAGGAATTCACCCCTCCACTTT	CASSLVSQRNSPLHF
TRBD1	.	TRBV19	TRBJ1-1	TGTGCCAGTAGTATAACCGACAGGGCTTCCACTTACCCTGAAGCTTTCTTT	CASSITDRASTYPEAFF
TRBD1	few	TRBV10-2	TRBJ1-5	TGCGCCAGCAGTGGCGCAGGGGGACAGCCCCAGCATTTT	CASSGAGGQPQHF
TRBD1	.	TRBV7-8	TRBJ2-5	TGTGCCAGCAGCTACCGGACAGGGGGGGGGACCCAGTACTTC	CASSYRTGGGTQYF
.	many	TRBV11-2	TRBJ1-1	TGTGCCAGCAGCTTAGCCGCCCAGTGGGGAACTGAAGCTTTCTTT	CASSLAAQWGTEAFF
TRBD1	once	TRBV9	TRBJ1-6	TGTGCCAGCAGCGCCCTTGGGACAGCTAATTCACCCCTCCACTTT	CASSALGTANSPLHF
.	.	TRBV4-1	TRBJ1-5	TGCGCCAGCAGCCCCAGGCAGTATAGCAATCAGCCCCAGCATTTT	CASSPRQYSNQPQHF
.	many	TRBV11-1	TRBJ2-7	TGTGCCAGCAGCTTAGTTCGAACACACGGGACTTACGAGCAGTACTTC	CASSLVRTHGTYEQYF
.	.	TRBV28	TRBJ2-7	TGTGCCAGCAGTTCCCCTCCCTACGAGCAGTACTTC	CASSSPPYEQYF
.	few	TRBV7-3	TRBJ2-2	TGTGCCAGCAGCTTACTGGGGGCTGGGTCCGGGGAGCTGTTTTTT	CASSLLGAGSGELFF
.	.	TRBV11-2	TRBJ1-6	TGTGCCAGCAGCCCCTCGGGGTTT	CASSPSGF
.	many	TRBV11-2	TRBJ2-7	TGTGCCAGCAGAACCCCAGGACAGCCGGCCTACGAGCAGTACTTC	CASRTPGQPAYEQYF
.	.	TRBV28	TRBJ2-5	TGTGCCAGCAGTTTAGGTGACCGGGGGGAGACCCAGTACTTC	CASSLGDRGETQYF
TRBD2	few	TRBV11-2	TRBJ2-6	TGTGCCAGCAGCTCGCCCGGGACTAGCGGGAGGCCCCACTCTGGGGCCAACGTCCTGACTTTC	CASSSPGTSGRPHSGANVLTF
.	.	TRBV29-1	TRBJ1-2	TGCAGCGTTGAAGCTGGGGATGGCTACACCTTC	CSVEAGDGYTF
.	many	TRBV7-7	TRBJ2-7	TGTGCTAGCACCCTAAACGACGCTTGGGAGCAGTACTTC	CASTLNDAWEQYF
.	.	TRBV29-1	TRBJ2-5	TGCAGCGTTCTGACTGGCCAAGAGACCCAGTACTTC	CSVLTGQETQYF
TRBD2	.	TRBV7-8	TRBJ2-5	TGTGCCAGCAGACCGGGACTAGCGGGAGAACTAGAGACCCAGTACTTC	CASRPGLAGELETQYF
TRBD1	many	TRBV20-1	TRBJ2-5	TGCAGTGCTAGCAGCGGGACAGGGGGAAAGACCCAGTACTTC	CSASSGTGGKTQYF
TRBD1	many	TRBV10-3	TRBJ1-6	TGTGCCATCAGCGGGGACAGGGCCCCTTGGGCCCTCCACTTT	CAISGDRAPWALHF
.	many	TRBV19	TRBJ1-6	TGTGCCAGTAGTATTTTCGGCAGGCCAAATTCACCCCTCCACTTT	CASSIFGRPNSPLHF
.	many	TRBV25-1	TRBJ1-2	TGTGCCAGCTCCGGGGGGGCTAATGGCTACACCTTC	CASSGGANGYTF
TRBD2	.	TRBV19	TRBJ2-5	TGTGCCAGTAACCCTAGCGGCTATGGGGGACAAGAGACCCAGTACTTC	CASNPSGYGGQETQYF
TRBD1	.	TRBV19	TRBJ2-7	TGTGCCAGTAGCGACAGGGGTAATGTTTACGAGCAGTACTTC	CASSDRGNVYEQYF
.	.	TRBV29-1	TRBJ1-5	TGCAGCGTTGGAGGGGGAGGGGGAAATCAGCCCCAGCATTTT	CSVGGGGGNQPQHF
TRBD1	.	TRBV7-3	TRBJ1-2	TGTGCCAGCAGCTCGACAGGGGAGACTAACTATGGCTACACCTTC	CASSSTGETNYGYTF
TRBD2	many	TRBV7-8	TRBJ2-7	TGTGCCAGCAGCGCTGCAAGAGCGGGGACCTACGAGCAGTACTTC	CASSAARAGTYEQYF
.	many	TRBV2	TRBJ1-6	TGTGCCAGCAGTGAGGGCAGGGGTAATTCACCCCTCCACTTT	CASSEGRGNSPLHF
.	.	TRBV7-2	TRBJ2-5	TGTGCCAGCAGCTTAAGGTCAGGGGCACAAGAGACCCAGTACTTC	CASSLRSGAQETQYF
.	many	TRBV7-9	TRBJ1-1	TGTGCCAGCAGCCAAACAGTCTTTTGGGAAGCTTTCTTT	CASSQTVFWEAFF
.	many	TRBV7-2	TRBJ1-5	TGTGCCAGCAGTCACAGGGATACTCAGCCCCAGCATTTT	CASSHRDTQPQHF
TRBD1	.	TRBV12-3/TRBV12-4	TRBJ1-6	TGTGCCAGCACCGGGACAGCATCACCCCTCCACTTT	CASTGTASPLHF
.	.	TRBV6-5	TRBJ2-7	TGTGCCAGCAGTTACGGGTGGGGATTGTCCTACGAGCAGTACTTC	CASSYGWGLSYEQYF
.	.	TRBV29-1	TRBJ1-2	TGCAGCGGCGACAAACTCGGAGCTAACTATGGCTACACCTTC	CSGDKLGANYGYTF
.	many	TRBV5-1	TRBJ2-7	TGCGCCAGCAGCCTGGGACTCGTGACTGGGGAGCAGTACTTC	CASSLGLVTGEQYF
.	few	TRBV7-9	TRBJ2-5	TGTGCCAGCAGTCCTGACAGGACTAGGGAGACCCAGTACTTC	CASSPDRTRETQYF
TRBD2	.	TRBV11-2	TRBJ2-2	TGTGCCAGCAGCTTAGCGCCTAGCGGGAGAAGCCGGGGAGCTGTTTTT	CASSLAPSGRSRGAVF
.	many	TRBV6-1	TRBJ1-2	TGTGCCAGCAGTGAACACCAGGGAGGCTATGGCTACACCTTC	CASSEHQGGYGYTF
.	once	TRBV25-1	TRBJ2-5	TGTGCCAGCAGTGATGTGAGAAGGGGGGAGACCCAGTACTTC	CASSDVRRGETQYF
TRBD2	.	TRBV5-1	TRBJ2-2	TGCGCCAGCAGCTGGGGACTAGCGGGAGTTTATGAAGTCGGGGAGCTGTTTTTT	CASSWGLAGVYEVGELFF
TRBD1	once	TRBV29-1	TRBJ2-7	TGCAGCGGTCGACAGGGGGCAGGAGGTGAGCAGTACTTC	CSGRQGAGGEQYF
.	.	TRBV19	TRBJ1-5	TGTGCCAGTAGTTCGGGGGGGTACGGCAATCAGCCCCAGCATTTT	CASSSGGYGNQPQHF
TRBD1	few	TRBV7-2	TRBJ1-5	TGTGCCAGCAGCACGGGACAGGGGGTGCGGCCCCAGCATTTT	CASSTGQGVRPQHF
TRBD1	few	TRBV10-3	TRBJ2-7	TGTGCCATCACACGGGACAGGGGGAGTGAGCAGTACTTC	CAITRDRGSEQYF
.	.	TRBV5-6	TRBJ1-5	TGTGCCAGCAGCTTGGAACGGTTT	CASSLERF
TRBD1	.	TRBV10-3	TRBJ1-1	TGTGCCATCAGTAAACCGGGACAGGGGCTGAACACTGAAGCTTTCTTT	CAISKPGQGLNTEAFF